What follows describes a single T cell receptor beta chain. This sample is part of a study of shared clonotypes between healthy human individuals. V was clipped by 3 bases and J by 4 bases, with 16 bases between them. The CDR3 sequence is 15 residues long. Per the germline V gene, CDR1 is GTSNPN and CDR2 is SVGIG (reference sequence). The run depth of the assay was deep. Sequencing used immunoSEQ multiplex PCR; TCRdb keeps in-frame clones, though not all of them. Of hundreds of thousands of clones in the sample, 95% to 97% were seen once. In the naive CD8 group, cells lacked CD45RO and were positively selected for CCR7, so terminally differentiated effector memory CD45RA+ cells were left out.

The receptor comes from a woman aged 30 to 39 in good health. The sample taken for sequencing was naive CD8+ T cells sorted from blood. The chain is built from TRBV30 and TRBJ2-1; D gene ambiguous. The CDR3 here is CAWSRTQTIYNEQFF. CDR3 coding DNA: TGTGCCTGGAGCAGAACACAGACAATTTACAATGAGCAGTTCTTC.